The T cell receptor (beta chain) described here comes from a study of stem cell transplantation in POMP-related autoinflammatory disease (dated by TCRdb to about 2021). With respect to the entire study: The study hypothesis was that defective thymoproteasomes impair MHC class I-dependent CD8+ T-cell differentiation and positive selection, which skews the TRB repertoire. The effect of POMP deficiency on T-cell receptor beta repertoire diversity and CDR3 characteristics was assessed by high-throughput TRB sequencing. Prior to transplant, the patients had skewing toward CD4+ naive T cells, low CD8+ T-cell proportions, and reduced T-cell cytokine secretion.

Broader findings and caveats from the paper: The number of unique TRB V-J gene pairings in PRAID patients was restricted. In PRAID patients, the trend toward increased clonality and lower diversity reached statistical significance only for regulatory T cells. Across all analyzed T-cell subsets, PRAID patients tended toward lower TRB diversity and higher clonality.

Library creation used the immunoSEQ multiplex PCR assay. The paper's processing steps were these. Shannon entropy, which takes clonal size distribution into account, was used to quantify repertoire diversity. The Gini-Simpson index (Simpson_1-D) served as the measure of how unequally clonotypes were distributed. TCRdb took this table from immuneACCESS and kept in-frame rearrangements with V and J called. Such tables lack part of the clones; where checked against another copy, unresolved V genes explain under half of the gap, and the rest is unexplained. The V and J calls and clone size were taken over from that table, and D and trimming were inferred from the DNA. The sample records 30,000 or so clones, almost 90% of which are singletons. The ten largest clones represent roughly 0.7% of the sample. Of note for this clone: Its antigen remains unidentified. No base quality information exists; no much larger clone differs at one position.

Trimming removed 6 bases from V and 6 bases from J, leaving 18 bases between the germline ends. The CDR3, from cysteine to phenylalanine, totals 15 residues. CDR3 DNA only is kept here, 45 bases in frame from base 1. CDR1 and CDR2, per the germline V gene (reference sequence), are SEHNR and FQNEAQ. Read against the paper, the sample's time point label means: before hematopoietic stem cell transplant. PRAID was a condition in which autoinflammation came alongside prominent immunodeficiency. Before TRB sequencing, T-cell subsets (conventional T cells, CD8+ T cells, regulatory T cells, T follicular helper cells) were sorted.

In this chain, TRBV7-9 is recombined with TRBJ2-1, and TRBD1 may be the D gene, going by 5 matching bases. The sequences come from CD4+ T cells from PBMCs, collected before stem cell transplantation. The source is a human donor with POMP-related autoinflammation and immune dysregulation (PRAID). The CDR3 is CASSSPGKGANEQFF. Read as DNA, the sequence is TGTGCCAGCAGTTCTCCAGGGAAAGGGGCCAATGAGCAGTTCTTC.